The 26 T cell receptor beta chains given below trace back to one sample, sequenced in a study of neoadjuvant anti-PD-1 for oral cavity cancer. As to time point: after neoadjuvant nivolumab, at surgical resection. Assay used: immunoSEQ multiplex PCR; TCRdb lists only in-frame clones, some missing. The data show some 14,000 clones, under 75% seen once. Sequenced here: PBMCs, sampled after nivolumab (anti-PD-1) treatment. Source of these receptors: a person between 35 and 79 years old with oral cavity squamous cell carcinoma.

This chain uses TRBV5-1 with TRBJ2-6; no clear D. Per the germline V gene, CDR1 is SGHRS and CDR2 is YFSETQ. Trimming took off 0 bases at V and 4 bases at J, with 11 bases between the two ends. CDR3 length equals 16 residues. The CDR3 spells CASSLVGFGGANVLTF. CDR3 coding DNA: TGCGCCAGCAGCTTGGTAGGATTCGGGGGGGCCAACGTCCTGACTTTC.

The V gene is TRBV29-1, the J gene TRBJ2-7; 12 bases are shared with TRBD1. V dropped 4 bases and J dropped 5; count of bases not matched to a gene: 9. CDR1 and CDR2 from the germline V gene are SQVTM and ANQGSEA. The CDR3 spans 15 residues. CDR3 in amino acids: CSVVPGQGAVDEQYF. The DNA for the CDR3 is TGCAGCGTTGTCCCGGGACAGGGGGCTGTGGACGAGCAGTACTTC.

The chain links TRBV11-3 to TRBJ2-2; a possible D gene is TRBD1 (6 bases). Between the trimmed V and J ends, which lost 3 bases and 0 bases, there was a span of 8 bases. CDR3 length equals 15 residues. From germline, CDR1 is SGHNT and CDR2 YENEEA. DNA of the CDR3: TGTGCCAGCAGCTTGAGGACAGCGAACACCGGGGAGCTGTTTTTT. Amino acids: CASSLRTANTGELFF.

The chain joins TRBV5-6 to TRBJ2-1; perhaps TRBD2 as D (5 bases). This CDR3 is 14 amino acids long. The germline V gene encodes CDR1 SGHDT and CDR2 YYEEEE. Trimming pared 4 bases from V and 7 bases from J, leaving 15 bases between. The CDR3 DNA reads as TGTGCCAGCAGCCCGATCGGACGCGGGAATGAGCAGTTCTTC. Protein product: CASSPIGRGNEQFF.

The chain joins TRBV28 to TRBJ1-2, with D unclear. The germline gives CDR1 MDHEN, CDR2 SYDVKM. This CDR3 is 12 amino acids long. V lost 6 bases and J lost 3, with 8 bases in between. CDR3 residues: CASRLTDYGYTF. CDR3 nucleotide sequence: TGTGCCAGCAGACTAACCGACTATGGCTACACCTTC.

This clone has just a few counts. The genes are TRBV5-1 and TRBJ2-7, with unresolved D. V was shortened by 1 base and J by 5 bases, with 13 bases between the two germline ends. CDR1 is SGHRS and CDR2 is YFSETQ in the germline V gene. The CDR3 length is 14 residues. The CDR3 region is CASSLSGRYNEQYF. In nucleotides, the CDR3 is TGCGCCAGCAGCTTGAGTGGGCGGTATAACGAGCAGTACTTC.

V and J are TRBV7-6 and TRBJ1-5; tentatively, D is TRBD1 (6 bases). Germline CDR1 and CDR2: SGHVS and FNYEAQ. The ends were cut back, 5 bases at V and 2 bases at J, with 19 bases in the middle. The CDR3 has 17 residues. The CDR3 region is CASSPRRGPFRNQPQHF. CDR3 bases: TGTGCCAGCAGCCCACGGCGGGGGCCATTTCGCAATCAGCCCCAGCATTTT.

This clone appeared a single time. The J gene is TRBJ1-3, the V gene TRBV6-5, with a weak D call TRBD1 (6 bases). The V end lost 5 bases, the J end lost 8 bases, and 13 bases lay between the germline ends. Germline V gene data show CDR1 as MNHEY and CDR2 as SVGAGI. This CDR3 spans 13 amino acids. The CDR3 sequence is CASSEGVRHTIYF. CDR3 sequence (DNA): TGTGCCAGCAGTGAGGGGGTGAGACACACCATATATTTT.

V usage is TRBV2 and J usage is TRBJ1-5; D gene unclear. CDR3 size: 15 residues. Germline CDR1 is SNHLY and CDR2 is FYNNEI. V lost 8 bases and J lost 4, with 18 bases in between. The CDR3 spells CASRKGLASNQPQHF. Written as DNA, the CDR3 is TGTGCCAGCCGAAAAGGGCTCGCCTCTAATCAGCCCCAGCATTTT.

This clone was detected only a few times. This chain uses TRBV7-9 with TRBJ2-4; 7 nucleotides agree with TRBD2. V lost 5 bases to trimming and J lost 2 bases; unmatched junction nucleotides: 3. The germline CDR1 and CDR2 sequences are SEHNR and FQNEAQ (reference sequence). The CDR3 covers 14 residues. This CDR3 reads CASSPGGTKNIQYF. For the CDR3, the DNA is TGTGCCAGCAGCCCCGGGGGGACCAAAAACATTCAGTACTTC.

The genes are TRBV4-2 and TRBJ2-3; 7 bases are a match to TRBD2. Germline V gene data show CDR1 as LGHNA and CDR2 as YNFKEQ. Trimming cost V 1 base and J 6 bases; bases outside gene matches: 16. CDR3 length: 18 amino acids. The DNA for the CDR3 is TGTGCCAGCAGCCAAGCAAGCCCCGCGGGGGACGCAGGGGATACGCAGTATTTT. Its protein is CASSQASPAGDAGDTQYF.

This chain links TRBV7-8 with TRBJ2-3; 11 bases map to TRBD2. This CDR3 region has 16 residues. The ends lost 5 bases at V and 1 base at J; junction bases unmatched: 5. Germline values: CDR1 SGHVS, CDR2 FQNEAQ. CDR3 sequence: CASSLLAGGGTDTQYF. The CDR3 DNA reads as TGTGCCAGCAGCCTCCTAGCGGGAGGCGGCACAGATACGCAGTATTTT.

The chain links TRBV30 to TRBJ1-3; D remains ambiguous. Germline CDR1 GTSNPN, CDR2 SVGIG (reference sequence). The CDR3 sequence is 13 residues long. CDR3 in DNA: TGTGCGATGGATTACTTCTCTGGAAACACCATATATTTT. This encodes CAMDYFSGNTIYF.

The chain recombines TRBV7-3 with TRBJ2-1, with D unclear. CDR1 is SGHTA, CDR2 FQGTGA, per germline. The V end lost 4 bases, the J end lost 6 bases, and 13 bases lay between the germline ends. The CDR3 sequence is 14 residues long. The CDR3 sequence is CASSSNDGSNEQFF. As DNA, the CDR3 is TGTGCCAGCAGCTCGAACGACGGATCCAATGAGCAGTTCTTC.

The chain employs TRBV21-1 and TRBJ1-3. TRBV21-1 has pseudogene status. CDR3 length: 17 amino acids. The CDR3 spells CASSLPRAGNSGNTIYF. Written as DNA, the CDR3 is TGTGCCAGCAGCCTACCCCGGGCGGGAAACTCTGGAAACACCATATATTTT.

J is TRBJ1-2 and V is TRBV7-9; maybe TRBD1 (5 bases). CDR1 is SEHNR and CDR2 is FQNEAQ in the germline V gene (reference sequence). V lost 5 bases to trimming and J lost 8 bases, with 15 bases between them. The CDR3 is made up of 13 amino acids. CDR3 residues: CASSLQAGWGYTF. Written as DNA, the CDR3 is TGTGCCAGCAGCCTACAGGCCGGCTGGGGCTACACCTTC.

This clone showed up just a few times. The chain couples TRBV10-3 to TRBJ1-1; 9 positions match TRBD1. Looked up from germline, CDR1 is ENHRY and CDR2 is SYGVKD. CDR3 length: 13 residues. With 4 bases clipped from V and 4 bases from J, the junction kept 1 base outside the gene matches. Here the CDR3 reads CAISGGQGTEAFF. Written as DNA, the CDR3 is TGTGCCATCAGTGGGGGACAGGGCACTGAAGCTTTCTTT.

The genes are TRBV5-4 and TRBJ2-3; D unclear. V lost 0 bases to trimming and J lost 5 bases, with 4 bases between them. Germline V lookup: CDR1 SGHNT, CDR2 YYREEE (reference sequence). CDR3 length: 12 amino acids. CDR3 coding DNA: TGTGCCAGCAGCTTGGTGGGAGATACGCAGTATTTT. Amino acids: CASSLVGDTQYF.

The genes are TRBV7-9 and TRBJ1-4, with D possibly TRBD1 on 5 matching bases. CDR3 size: 14 residues. Germline CDR1 is SEHNR and CDR2 is FQNEAQ (reference sequence). Trimming took off 3 bases at V and 5 bases at J, with 10 bases between the two ends. DNA for the CDR3: TGTGCCAGCAGCTTTGCGGAGGGGAATGAAAAACTGTTTTTT. This encodes CASSFAEGNEKLFF.

The CDR3 loop reads CASSMGPDNEQFF. CDR3 nucleotide sequence: TGTGCCAGTAGTATGGGCCCAGACAATGAGCAGTTCTTC. The rearrangement uses TRBV19 and TRBJ2-1; D remains unclear. The ends were cut back, 3 bases at V and 5 bases at J, with 8 bases in the middle. The CDR3 loop spans 13 amino acids. Germline CDR1 and CDR2: LNHDA and SQIVND (reference sequence).

The CDR3 protein is CASSDSNQPQHF. CDR3 coding DNA: TGTGCCAGTTCAGATAGCAATCAGCCCCAGCATTTT. V gene TRBV19 combines with J gene TRBJ1-5; D is ambiguous. Germline V gives CDR1 LNHDA, CDR2 SQIVND (reference sequence). The CDR3 length is 12 residues. The V gene lost 8 bases and the J gene lost 0 bases, with 5 bases spanning the gap.

The J gene is TRBJ2-7, the V gene TRBV7-8; possibly TRBD2 for D (5 bases). V lost 5 bases, J lost 3 bases, and 11 bases lay in between. This CDR3 contains 13 residues. Germline V CDR1 and CDR2: SGHVS, FQNEAQ. DNA of the CDR3: TGTGCCAGCAGCCGGACTTGGGGCTACGAGCAGTACTTC. As protein: CASSRTWGYEQYF.

A few counts support this clone. CDR3 DNA: TGTGCCAGTAGTTATGTGGGAGGACGCTACGAGCAGTACTTC. Amino acid sequence: CASSYVGGRYEQYF. The genes are TRBV19 and TRBJ2-7; maybe TRBD2 (6 bases). The V end lost 5 bases, the J end lost 3 bases, and 14 bases lay between the germline ends. Germline CDR1 reads LNHDA; CDR2 reads SQIVND (reference sequence). This CDR3 comprises 14 residues. Full variable domain (remainder filled in from reference TRBV19 and TRBJ2-7): DGGITQSPKYLFRKEGQNVTLSCEQNLNHDAMYWYRQDPGQGLRLIYYSQIVNDFQKGDIAEGYSVSREKKESFPLTVTSAQKNPTAFYLCASSYVGGRYEQYFGPGTRLTVT.

The chain couples TRBV5-1 to TRBJ1-1, with TRBD1 matching 9 bases. CDR1 is SGHRS and CDR2 is YFSETQ in the germline V gene. The CDR3 runs 16 residues. V shed 7 bases, J shed 1 base, and the junction held 11 bases outside the gene matches. In DNA form, the CDR3 reads TGCGCCAGCTCACGACAGGGGGGATTTGCGAACACTGAAGCTTTCTTT. Amino acid sequence: CASSRQGGFANTEAFF.

The genes are TRBV30 and TRBJ2-6; no firm D call. CDR1 and CDR2 (germline): GTSNPN, SVGIG (reference sequence). V dropped 5 bases and J dropped 1 base, with 0 bases sitting between them. CDR3 length equals 11 residues. The CDR3: CAWSGANVLTF. CDR3 DNA sequence: TGTGCCTGGTCTGGGGCCAACGTCCTGACTTTC. The variable domain in full, with the rest retrieved from reference TRBV30 and TRBJ2-6, is SQTIHQWPATLVQPVGSPLSLECTVEGTSNPNLYWYRQAAGRGLQLLFYSVGIGQISSEVPQNLSASRPQDRQFILSSKKLLLSDSGFYLCAWSGANVLTFGAGSRLTVL.

This rearrangement joins TRBV4-1 to TRBJ1-4; no clear D. V shed 4 bases and J shed 7 bases, with 10 bases lying between them. Germline-derived CDR1 and CDR2 are MGHRA and YSYEKL. The CDR3 is 13 amino acids. The CDR3 region has the DNA TGCGCCAGCAGCCCCGGGTACAGTGAAAAACTGTTTTTT. Amino acid sequence: CASSPGYSEKLFF.